The T cell receptor beta chain under discussion was sequenced for a study of blood T cell repertoires in COVID-19 (dated by TCRdb to the early 2020s). For the study in its entirety: Collaborator samples came from the United States, Italy and Spain and covered acute and convalescent phases of COVID-19. The samples were drawn from two sources: the first 160 participants of the ongoing ImmuneRACE study, and 1,000 to 1,500 subjects contributed by 6 global collaborators. Nearly every sample came with metadata listing a de-identified subject ID, COVID-19 status, age in years and sex. The repertoires were released in a freely available public database intended as a resource for research on the immune response to SARS-CoV-2. Subjects who had been exposed to COVID-19, were actively infected with it, or had recovered from it provided the deeply sampled blood TCRbeta repertoires that made up the dataset. The material from the prospective study consisted of cDNA or gDNA derived from T cells, B-cell-depleted T cells, or PBMCs. Where HLA class I and class II types were available, the types were taken from metadata supplied by the sample provider, not from assay-based typing. What the work shows at the level of the full study, not this receptor alone: How much clinical and demographic metadata was included differed by source and by participant, and the metadata was provided uncurated.

A remark on this clone: What this receptor recognizes is not known. Per-nucleotide qualities are absent, and no much larger clonotype sits a single base away.

TCRbeta CDR3 regions were amplified from genomic DNA by means of the immunoSEQ Assay, a bias-controlled multiplex PCR. As for the authors' bioinformatics: The number of nucleated cells in each sample was estimated from the amplification of reference gene primers within the assay. Sequence reads were collapsed and filtered to measure the absolute abundance of every unique TCRbeta CDR3 rearrangement. For each sample, productive Simpson clonality was calculated as the square root of Simpson's diversity index over productive rearrangements. This immuneACCESS table, as held by TCRdb, lists in-frame sequences with V and J called but not all clones. Of the missing ones, under half trace to an unresolved V gene in checked studies; the others have no known cause. V and J calls and clone size are those listed in that table; D and trimming were worked out from the DNA. For this sample there are about 160,000 clones; 85% appear just once. Clones ranked in the top ten supply approximately 0.99% of the sample.

The CDR3 contains 13 residues, cysteine and phenylalanine counted. Of all the DNA, just the CDR3 is kept, 39 bases in frame from base 1. CDR1 MNHNS and CDR2 SASEGT were looked up in the germline V gene. The germline ends are 5 bases apart after V is trimmed by 2 bases and J by 0 bases. Whole blood was collected in K2EDTA tubes by collaborating institutions according to the institutions' own protocols. For TCRbeta analysis, collaborator samples were shipped as frozen whole blood, as isolated PBMCs, or as DNA extracted from either sample type. This receptor was taken from a middle-aged man with acute or convalescent COVID-19. Sequencing input: peripheral blood. The rearrangement combines TRBV6-1 with TRBJ2-7; matching of 5 bases hints at TRBD2 as the D gene. Read as DNA, the sequence is TGTGCCAGCAGTGAACGGGGCTCCTACGAGCAGTACTTC. Translated, this is CASSERGSYEQYF.